This T cell receptor beta chain was identified during a study of PD-1 blockade in classical Hodgkin lymphoma. Study-level information: On a schedule of every 2 weeks, patients received nivolumab 3 mg/kg intravenously. Notes on the study in general: Baseline diversity in complete responders resembled that of newly diagnosed patients. A significant rise in TCR diversity by C4D1 was seen for CD4+ but not CD8+ cells. Although disease activity or prior therapy may be involved, causes of the repertoire differences remain undefined.

The time point denotes: cycle 4 day 1 (C4D1), after five to seven weeks of nivolumab. All the patients suffered relapse after autologous stem cell transplantation, and brentuximab vedotin exposure differed. The germline V gene has CDR1 MNHNY and CDR2 SVGAGI (reference sequence). The CDR3 length is 14 residues. Trimming left V 7 bases short and J 7 bases short, with 19 bases between. Comment on this clone: Its matching antigen is unknown.

The assay was immunoSEQ multiplex PCR, and TCRdb's table has in-frame clones only and misses some. This table has some 48,000 clones, nearly 80% appearing once. The input for sequencing was peripheral blood mononuclear cells (PBMCs), taken before the fourth cycle of nivolumab. The chain employs TRBV6-6 and TRBJ1-1; D is unclear. The TCR sequence derives from a human donor with classical Hodgkin lymphoma. The CDR3, as DNA: TGTGCCAGCACCCCCTGGGATGGTAAGGATGAAGCTTTCTTT. Translated: CASTPWDGKDEAFF.